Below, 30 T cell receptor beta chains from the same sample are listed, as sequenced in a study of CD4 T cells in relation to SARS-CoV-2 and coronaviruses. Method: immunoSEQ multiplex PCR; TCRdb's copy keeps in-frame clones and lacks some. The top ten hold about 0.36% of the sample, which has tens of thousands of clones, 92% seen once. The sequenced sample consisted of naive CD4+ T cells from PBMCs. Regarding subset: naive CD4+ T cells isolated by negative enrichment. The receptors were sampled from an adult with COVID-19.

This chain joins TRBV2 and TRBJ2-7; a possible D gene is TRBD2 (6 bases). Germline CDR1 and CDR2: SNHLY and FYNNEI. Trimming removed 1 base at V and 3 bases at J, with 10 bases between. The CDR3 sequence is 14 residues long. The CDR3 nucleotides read TGTGCCAGCAGTGAAGGGCGGGGACTCTACGAGCAGTACTTC. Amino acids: CASSEGRGLYEQYF.

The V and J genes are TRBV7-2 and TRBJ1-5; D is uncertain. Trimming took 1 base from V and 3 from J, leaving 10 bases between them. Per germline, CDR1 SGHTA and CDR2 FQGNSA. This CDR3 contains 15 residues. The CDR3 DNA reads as TGTGCCAGCAGCTTAGGTGGGCAGCTCAATCAGCCCCAGCATTTT. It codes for CASSLGGQLNQPQHF.

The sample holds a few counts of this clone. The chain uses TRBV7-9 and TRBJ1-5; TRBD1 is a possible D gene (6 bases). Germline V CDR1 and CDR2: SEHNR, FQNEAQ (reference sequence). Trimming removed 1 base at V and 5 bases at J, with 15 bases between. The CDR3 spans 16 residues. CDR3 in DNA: TGTGCCAGCAGCTTAGGGGTAGGGGGGCCCCATCAGCCCCAGCATTTT. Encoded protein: CASSLGVGGPHQPQHF.

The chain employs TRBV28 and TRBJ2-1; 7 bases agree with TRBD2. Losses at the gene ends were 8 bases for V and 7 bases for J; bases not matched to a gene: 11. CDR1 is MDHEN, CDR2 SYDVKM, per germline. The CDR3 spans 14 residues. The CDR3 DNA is TGTGCCAGCCTTACACGGATTAGCGGGAATGAGCAGTTCTTC. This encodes CASLTRISGNEQFF.

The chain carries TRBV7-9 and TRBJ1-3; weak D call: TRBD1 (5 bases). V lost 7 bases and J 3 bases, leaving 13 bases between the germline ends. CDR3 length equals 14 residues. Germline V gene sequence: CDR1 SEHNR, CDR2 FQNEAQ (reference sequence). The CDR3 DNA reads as TGTGCCAGCATCCAAGCAGGGATTGGAAACACCATATATTTT. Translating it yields CASIQAGIGNTIYF.

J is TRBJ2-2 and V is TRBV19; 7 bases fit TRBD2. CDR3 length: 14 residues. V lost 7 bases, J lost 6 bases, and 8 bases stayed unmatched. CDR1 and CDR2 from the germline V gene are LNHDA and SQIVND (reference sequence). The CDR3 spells CASNLRGGPGELFF. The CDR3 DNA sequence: TGTGCCAGTAATCTTAGGGGAGGGCCCGGGGAGCTGTTTTTT.

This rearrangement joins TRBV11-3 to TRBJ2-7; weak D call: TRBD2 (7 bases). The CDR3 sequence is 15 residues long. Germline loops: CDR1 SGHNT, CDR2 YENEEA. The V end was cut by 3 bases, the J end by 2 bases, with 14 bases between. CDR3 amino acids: CASSLGGGTAYEQYF. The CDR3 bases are TGTGCCAGCAGCTTGGGGGGGGGCACCGCCTACGAGCAGTACTTC.

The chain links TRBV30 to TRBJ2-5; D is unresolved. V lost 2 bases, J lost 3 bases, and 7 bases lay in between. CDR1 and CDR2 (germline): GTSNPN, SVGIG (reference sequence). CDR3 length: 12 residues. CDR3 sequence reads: CAWSPSKETQYF. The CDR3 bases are TGTGCCTGGAGTCCCTCGAAAGAGACCCAGTACTTC.

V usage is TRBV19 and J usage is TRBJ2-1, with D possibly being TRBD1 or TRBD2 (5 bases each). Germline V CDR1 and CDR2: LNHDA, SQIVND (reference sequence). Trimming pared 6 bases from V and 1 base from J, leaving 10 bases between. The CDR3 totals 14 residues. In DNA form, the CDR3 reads TGTGCCAGTAGACCGGGACCGTCCTACAATGAGCAGTTCTTC. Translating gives CASRPGPSYNEQFF.

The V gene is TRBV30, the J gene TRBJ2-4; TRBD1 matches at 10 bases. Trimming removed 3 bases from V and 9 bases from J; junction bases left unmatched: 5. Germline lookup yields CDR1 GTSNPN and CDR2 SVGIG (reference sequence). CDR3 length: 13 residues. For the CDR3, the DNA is TGTGCCTGGAGGGAGGACAGGGGGGGCATTCAGTACTTC. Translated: CAWREDRGGIQYF.

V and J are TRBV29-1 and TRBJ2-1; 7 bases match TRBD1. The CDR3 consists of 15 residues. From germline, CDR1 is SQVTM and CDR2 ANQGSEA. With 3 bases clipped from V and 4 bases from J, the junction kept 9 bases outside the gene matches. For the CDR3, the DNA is TGCAGCGTTGAGGGCCGGGACAGCGAATACAATGAGCAGTTCTTC. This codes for CSVEGRDSEYNEQFF.

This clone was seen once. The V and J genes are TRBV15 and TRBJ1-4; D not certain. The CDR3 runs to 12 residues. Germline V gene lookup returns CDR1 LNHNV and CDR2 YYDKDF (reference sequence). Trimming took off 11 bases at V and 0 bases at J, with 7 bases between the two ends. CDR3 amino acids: CAAQTTNEKLFF. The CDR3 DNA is TGTGCCGCACAGACAACTAATGAAAAACTGTTTTTT. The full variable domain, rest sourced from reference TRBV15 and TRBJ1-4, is DAMVIQNPRYQVTQFGKPVTLSCSQTLNHNVMYWYQQKSSQAPKLLFHYYDKDFNNEADTPDNFQSRRPNTSFCFLDIRSPGLGDTAMYLCAAQTTNEKLFFGSGTQLSVL.

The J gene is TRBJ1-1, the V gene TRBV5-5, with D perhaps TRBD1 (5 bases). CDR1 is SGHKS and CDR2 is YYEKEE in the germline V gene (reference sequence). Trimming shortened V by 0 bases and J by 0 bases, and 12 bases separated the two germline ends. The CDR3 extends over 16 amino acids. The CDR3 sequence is CASSLVYGAMNTEAFF. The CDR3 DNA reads TGTGCCAGCAGCTTGGTGTACGGGGCGATGAACACTGAAGCTTTCTTT.

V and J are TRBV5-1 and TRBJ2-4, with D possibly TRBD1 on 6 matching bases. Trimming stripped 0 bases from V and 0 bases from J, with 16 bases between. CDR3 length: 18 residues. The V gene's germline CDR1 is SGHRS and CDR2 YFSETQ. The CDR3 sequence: CASSLEGHQGGAKNIQYF. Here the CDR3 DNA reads TGCGCCAGCAGCTTGGAAGGACACCAAGGGGGAGCCAAAAACATTCAGTACTTC. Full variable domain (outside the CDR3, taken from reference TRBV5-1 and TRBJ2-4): KAGVTQTPRYLIKTRGQQVTLSCSPISGHRSVSWYQQTPGQGLQFLFEYFSETQRNKGNFPGRFSGRQFSNSRSEMNVSTLELGDSALYLCASSLEGHQGGAKNIQYFGAGTRLSVL.

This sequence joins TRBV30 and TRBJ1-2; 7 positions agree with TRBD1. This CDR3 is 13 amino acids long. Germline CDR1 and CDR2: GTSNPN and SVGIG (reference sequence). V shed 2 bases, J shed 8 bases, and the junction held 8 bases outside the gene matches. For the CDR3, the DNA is TGTGCCTGGAGTCCTACAGGGGAAGCAGGCTACACCTTC. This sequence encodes CAWSPTGEAGYTF.

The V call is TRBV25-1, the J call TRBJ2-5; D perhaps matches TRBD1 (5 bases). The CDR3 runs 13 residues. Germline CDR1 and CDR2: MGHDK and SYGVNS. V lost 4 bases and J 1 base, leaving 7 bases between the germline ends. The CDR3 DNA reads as TGTGCCAGCAGTGTCAGGGTCCAAGAGACCCAGTACTTC. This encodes CASSVRVQETQYF.

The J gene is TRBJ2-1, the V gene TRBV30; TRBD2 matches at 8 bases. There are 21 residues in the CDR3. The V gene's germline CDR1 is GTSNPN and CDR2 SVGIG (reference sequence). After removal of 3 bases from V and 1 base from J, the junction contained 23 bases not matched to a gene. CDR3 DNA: TGTGCCTGGAGGGGGAGTTGGCTGAGCGGGAGTGGTGTGGCTTCCTACAATGAGCAGTTCTTC. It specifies CAWRGSWLSGSGVASYNEQFF. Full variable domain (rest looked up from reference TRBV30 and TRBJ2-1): SQTIHQWPATLVQPVGSPLSLECTVEGTSNPNLYWYRQAAGRGLQLLFYSVGIGQISSEVPQNLSASRPQDRQFILSSKKLLLSDSGFYLCAWRGSWLSGSGVASYNEQFFGPGTRLTVL.

CDR3 loop: CASSLENTQYF. CDR3 nucleotides: TGCGCCAGCAGCTTGGAGAATACGCAGTATTTT. V gene TRBV5-1 combines with J gene TRBJ2-3, with D unresolved. Germline CDR1 and CDR2: SGHRS and YFSETQ. Trimming removed 0 bases from V and 7 bases from J, with 3 bases in between. CDR3 length: 11 amino acids.

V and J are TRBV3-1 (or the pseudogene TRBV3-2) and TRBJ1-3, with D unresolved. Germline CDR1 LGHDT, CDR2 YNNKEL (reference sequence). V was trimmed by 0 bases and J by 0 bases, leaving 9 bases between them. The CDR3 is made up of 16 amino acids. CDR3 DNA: TGTGCCAGCAGCCAAGATGCGGGGTTCTCTGGAAACACCATATATTTT. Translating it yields CASSQDAGFSGNTIYF.

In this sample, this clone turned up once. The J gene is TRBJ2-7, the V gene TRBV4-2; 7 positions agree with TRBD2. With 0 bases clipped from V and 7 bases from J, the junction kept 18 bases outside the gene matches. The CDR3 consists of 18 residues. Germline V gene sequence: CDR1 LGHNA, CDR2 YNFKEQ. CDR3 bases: TGTGCCAGCAGCCAAGATGGGCCTAGCGGCCCCCATCCGGGGGAGCAGTACTTC. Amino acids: CASSQDGPSGPHPGEQYF.

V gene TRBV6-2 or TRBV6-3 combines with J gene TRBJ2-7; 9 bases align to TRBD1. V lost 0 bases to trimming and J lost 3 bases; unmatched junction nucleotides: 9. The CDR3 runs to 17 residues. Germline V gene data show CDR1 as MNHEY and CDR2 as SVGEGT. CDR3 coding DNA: TGTGCCAGCAGTTACTCGAGTAAGGACAGGGGACTCTACGAGCAGTACTTC. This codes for CASSYSSKDRGLYEQYF.

The CDR3 is CASSYDRGQIYEQYF. As DNA, the CDR3 is TGTGCCAGCAGCTACGACAGGGGTCAAATCTACGAGCAGTACTTC. The rearrangement uses TRBV7-2 and TRBJ2-7, with 8 nucleotides matching TRBD1. The CDR3 consists of 15 residues. After removal of 4 bases from V and 3 bases from J, the junction contained 8 bases not matched to a gene. Germline-derived CDR1 and CDR2 are SGHTA and FQGNSA. Filled out from reference TRBV7-2 and TRBJ2-7, the complete variable domain reads GAGVSQSPSNKVTEKGKDVELRCDPISGHTALYWYRQSLGQGLEFLIYFQGNSAPDKSGLPSDRFSAERTGGSVSTLTIQRTQQEDSAVYLCASSYDRGQIYEQYFGPGTRLTVT.

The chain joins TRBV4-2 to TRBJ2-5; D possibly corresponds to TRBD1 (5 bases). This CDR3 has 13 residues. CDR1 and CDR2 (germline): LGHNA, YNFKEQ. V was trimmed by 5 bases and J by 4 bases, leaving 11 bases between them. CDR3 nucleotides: TGTGCCAGCAGCGGCAGGGCAGGAGAGACCCAGTACTTC. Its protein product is CASSGRAGETQYF.

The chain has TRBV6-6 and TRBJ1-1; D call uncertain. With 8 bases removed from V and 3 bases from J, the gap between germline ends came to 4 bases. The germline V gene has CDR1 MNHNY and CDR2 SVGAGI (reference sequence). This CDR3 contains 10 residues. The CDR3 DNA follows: TGTGCCAGCTCGGACACTGAAGCTTTCTTT. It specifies CASSDTEAFF.

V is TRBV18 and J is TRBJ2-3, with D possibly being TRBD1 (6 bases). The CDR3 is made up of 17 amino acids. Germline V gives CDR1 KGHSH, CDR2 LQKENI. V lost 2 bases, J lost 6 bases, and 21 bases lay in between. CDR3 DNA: TGTGCCAGCTCACCAGTTTCTCCAGGGGCGTCGGGGGATACGCAGTATTTT. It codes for CASSPVSPGASGDTQYF.

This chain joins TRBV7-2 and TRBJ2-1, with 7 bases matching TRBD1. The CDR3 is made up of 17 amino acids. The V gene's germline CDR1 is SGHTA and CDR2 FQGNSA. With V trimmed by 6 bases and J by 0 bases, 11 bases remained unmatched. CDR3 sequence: CASSQPTGDPSYNEQFF. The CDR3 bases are TGTGCCAGCAGTCAACCTACAGGGGACCCCTCCTACAATGAGCAGTTCTTC. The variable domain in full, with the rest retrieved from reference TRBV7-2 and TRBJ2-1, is GAGVSQSPSNKVTEKGKDVELRCDPISGHTALYWYRQSLGQGLEFLIYFQGNSAPDKSGLPSDRFSAERTGGSVSTLTIQRTQQEDSAVYLCASSQPTGDPSYNEQFFGPGTRLTVL.

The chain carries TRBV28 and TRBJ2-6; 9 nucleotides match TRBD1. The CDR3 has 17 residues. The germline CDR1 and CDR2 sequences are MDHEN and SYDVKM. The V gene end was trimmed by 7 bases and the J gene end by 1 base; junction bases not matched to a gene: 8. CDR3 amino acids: CASKSGQGRSGANVLTF. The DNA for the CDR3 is TGTGCCAGCAAATCGGGACAGGGCAGATCTGGGGCCAACGTCCTGACTTTC.

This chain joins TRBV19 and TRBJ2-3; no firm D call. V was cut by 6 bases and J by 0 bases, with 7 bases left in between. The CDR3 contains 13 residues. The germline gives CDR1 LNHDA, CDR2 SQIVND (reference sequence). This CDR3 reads CASRTVSTDTQYF. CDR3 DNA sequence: TGTGCCAGTAGAACAGTGAGCACAGATACGCAGTATTTT.

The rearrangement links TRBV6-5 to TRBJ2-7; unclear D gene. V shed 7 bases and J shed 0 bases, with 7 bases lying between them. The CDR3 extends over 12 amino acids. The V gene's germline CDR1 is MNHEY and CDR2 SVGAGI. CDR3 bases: TGTGCCAGCACGACGAGCTCCTACGAGCAGTACTTC. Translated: CASTTSSYEQYF.

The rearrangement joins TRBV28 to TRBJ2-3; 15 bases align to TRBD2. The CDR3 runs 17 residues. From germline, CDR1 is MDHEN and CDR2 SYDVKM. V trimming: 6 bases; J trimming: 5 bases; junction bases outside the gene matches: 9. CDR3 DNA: TGTGCCAGCAGCGTAAATCCGGGACTAGCGGGAGGAGATACGCAGTATTTT. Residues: CASSVNPGLAGGDTQYF.